One sample yielded the 23 T cell receptor beta chains listed below, sequenced in a study of cytomegalovirus exposure and HLA in healthy donors. Primers: 60 Vbeta forward and 13 Jbeta reverse. Method: immunoSEQ multiplex PCR; TCRdb's copy keeps in-frame clones and lacks some. The data show around 95,000 clones, 82% seen once. The source material was PBMCs. All receptors derive from a young man in good health and CMV-seropositive.

The chain has TRBV7-9 and TRBJ2-7; a weak D match, TRBD2 (5 bases). Trimming cost V 1 base and J 3 bases, with 10 bases left between them. The CDR3 has 14 amino acids. Germline CDR1 and CDR2: SEHNR and FQNEAQ (reference sequence). The DNA for the CDR3 is TGTGCCAGCAGCTTAGGGGTGGGAGTCTACGAGCAGTACTTC. Its protein is CASSLGVGVYEQYF.

The chain has TRBV18 and TRBJ2-7; perhaps TRBD2 as D (6 bases). The CDR3 spans 17 residues. Germline CDR1 is KGHSH and CDR2 is LQKENI. Trimming took off 1 base at V and 0 bases at J, with 16 bases between the two ends. The CDR3 DNA reads TGTGCCAGCTCACCACAGGCGGTTGCGGGGTACTCCTACGAGCAGTACTTC. Its protein product is CASSPQAVAGYSYEQYF.

V is TRBV5-4 and J is TRBJ2-1; 7 nucleotides line up with TRBD2. The CDR3 has 16 amino acids. Germline-derived CDR1 and CDR2 are SGHNT and YYREEE (reference sequence). Trimming at V came to 4 bases and at J to 6 bases, leaving 13 bases not matched to a gene. CDR3 nucleotides: TGTGCCAGCAGCCAACTTCTGGGGGAGGGCTTCAATGAGCAGTTCTTC. Amino acid sequence: CASSQLLGEGFNEQFF.

V usage is TRBV5-1 and J usage is TRBJ1-1, with 7 bases identical to TRBD1. This CDR3 is built from 18 residues. The germline V gene has CDR1 SGHRS and CDR2 YFSETQ. V shed 3 bases, J shed 0 bases, and the junction held 14 bases outside the gene matches. CDR3 residues: CASSWTTGTEGLNTEAFF. The CDR3 nucleotides are TGCGCCAGCAGCTGGACAACTGGGACAGAGGGATTGAACACTGAAGCTTTCTTT.

Only one count was recorded for this clone. The genes are TRBV11-2 and TRBJ2-7, with 9 bases lining up with TRBD2. J lost 2 bases, V lost 1 base, and 3 bases had no gene match. Per the germline V gene, CDR1 is SGHAT and CDR2 is FQNNGV. This CDR3 has 15 amino acids. The CDR3 nucleotides are TGTGCCAGCAGCTTAGCGGCTAGCGGGACCTACGAGCAGTACTTC. This translates into CASSLAASGTYEQYF.

Many counts were recorded for this clone. The chain employs TRBV27 and TRBJ2-1, with 12 bases aligning to TRBD2. Germline CDR1 and CDR2: MNHEY and SMNVEV (reference sequence). V lost 7 bases and J lost 10; bases outside the gene matches: 5. The CDR3 is 13 amino acids. The DNA of the CDR3 is TGTGCCAGCACCTGGACTAGCGGGACAGAGCAGTTCTTC. Encoded protein: CASTWTSGTEQFF.

This chain connects TRBV27 to TRBJ1-2; 7 nucleotides line up with TRBD1. With 4 bases clipped from V and 7 bases from J, the junction kept 9 bases outside the gene matches. Germline-derived CDR1 and CDR2 are MNHEY and SMNVEV (reference sequence). This CDR3 is built from 14 residues. The CDR3 nucleotides read TGTGCCAGCAGTTCGACAGGGTTAACGGGTGGCTACACCTTC. Its translation is CASSSTGLTGGYTF.

The chain couples TRBV15 to TRBJ2-1; D is unclear. V dropped 0 bases and J dropped 5 bases, with 26 bases sitting between them. There are 20 residues in the CDR3. Per germline, CDR1 LNHNV and CDR2 YYDKDF (reference sequence). CDR3: CATSREWLSSSPLGHNEQFF. The CDR3 bases are TGTGCCACCAGCAGAGAGTGGCTATCGAGTTCGCCCCTGGGCCACAATGAGCAGTTCTTC.

This chain links TRBV29-1 with TRBJ2-7; TRBD1 aligns across 8 bases. The germline CDR1 and CDR2 sequences are SQVTM and ANQGSEA. The CDR3 runs 12 residues. V was clipped by 6 bases and J by 2 bases; unmatched bases: 3. CDR3 region: CSVQGDPYEQYF. CDR3 sequence (DNA): TGCAGCGTACAGGGGGACCCCTACGAGCAGTACTTC.

The chain carries TRBV10-2 and TRBJ2-7; 11 positions agree with TRBD2. Per the germline V gene, CDR1 is WSHSY and CDR2 is SAAADI. The CDR3 sequence is 15 residues long. V dropped 3 bases and J dropped 5; count of bases not matched to a gene: 6. In DNA form, the CDR3 reads TGCGCCAGCAGTGACCTAGCGGGAGGATTGGACGAGCAGTACTTC. This sequence encodes CASSDLAGGLDEQYF.

The V and J genes are TRBV5-1 and TRBJ2-5, with 10 bases fitting TRBD2. From germline, CDR1 is SGHRS and CDR2 YFSETQ. After removal of 1 base from V and 5 bases from J, the junction contained 11 bases not matched to a gene. The CDR3 has 17 residues. CDR3 bases: TGCGCCAGCAGCTTGACAGGAGCGGGAGGGCCGAGTGAGACCCAGTACTTC. As protein: CASSLTGAGGPSETQYF.

V and J are TRBV6-1 and TRBJ2-7; D remains unclear. Trimming removed 1 base from V and 6 bases from J, with 10 bases in between. The germline gives CDR1 MNHNS, CDR2 SASEGT. The length of the CDR3 is 13 residues. The CDR3 region is CASSEGDITEQYF. CDR3 bases: TGTGCCAGCAGTGAAGGCGACATCACCGAGCAGTACTTC.

This clone has only a few counts. This sequence joins TRBV5-6 and TRBJ2-7, with D tentatively TRBD1 (5 bases). The V end was cut by 6 bases, the J end by 2 bases, with 18 bases between. CDR1 is SGHDT, CDR2 YYEEEE, per germline. The CDR3 runs to 15 residues. The CDR3 nucleotides read TGTGCCAGCACCTTTAGAAGGACACCAACCTACGAGCAGTACTTC. Protein product: CASTFRRTPTYEQYF.

This CDR3 is CASRTRAGADGYTF. The CDR3 bases are TGTGCCAGCAGGACCCGTGCAGGGGCGGATGGCTACACCTTC. The chain employs TRBV7-9 and TRBJ1-2; a possible D gene is TRBD1 (6 bases). V was shortened by 6 bases and J by 6 bases, with 17 bases between the two germline ends. This CDR3 has 14 amino acids. In germline, CDR1 is SEHNR, CDR2 FQNEAQ (reference sequence).

This chain links TRBV5-4 with TRBJ2-7; 7 nucleotides line up with TRBD2. The CDR3 loop spans 15 amino acids. Germline V gene data show CDR1 as SGHNT and CDR2 as YYREEE (reference sequence). J lost 6 bases, V lost 4 bases, and 13 bases had no gene match. For the CDR3, the DNA is TGTGCCAGCAGCCCCGTGAGCGGGATAGGCGGCGAGCAGTACTTC. Translation gives CASSPVSGIGGEQYF.

J is TRBJ2-7 and V is TRBV7-2; D is perhaps TRBD1 (6 bases). Per the germline V gene, CDR1 is SGHTA and CDR2 is FQGNSA. V was trimmed by 6 bases and J by 0 bases, leaving 18 bases between them. The CDR3 spans 16 residues. For the CDR3, the DNA is TGTGCCAGCAGTCCACCGGGACAACTTAACTCCTACGAGCAGTACTTC. Translating it yields CASSPPGQLNSYEQYF.

The chain uses TRBV5-1 and TRBJ1-4; D is uncertain. Germline CDR1 is SGHRS and CDR2 is YFSETQ. There are 13 residues in the CDR3. With 6 bases removed from V and 3 bases from J, the gap between germline ends came to 9 bases. CDR3 loop: CASTYSPNEKLFF. In DNA form, the CDR3 reads TGCGCCAGCACATACAGCCCTAATGAAAAACTGTTTTTT.

This clone was found once. Other DNA sequences within the sample encode an identical CDR3. The V gene is TRBV5-1, the J gene TRBJ2-5; 7 positions agree with TRBD2. Germline V gives CDR1 SGHRS, CDR2 YFSETQ. This CDR3 contains 16 residues. V was pared by 4 bases and J by 0 bases, with 9 bases of the junction left unmatched. CDR3 DNA: TGCGCCAGCAGCCTGGCGCTAGCGGCCAACCAAGAGACCCAGTACTTC. Translated, it gives CASSLALAANQETQYF.

This clone was seen just once. This chain uses TRBV14 with TRBJ2-5; D is unresolved. The CDR3 totals 13 residues. V was shortened by 1 base and J by 5 bases, with 8 bases between the two germline ends. The germline V gene has CDR1 SGHDN and CDR2 FVKESK. CDR3 in amino acids: CASSQGLRETQYF. The DNA of the CDR3 is TGTGCCAGCAGCCAAGGTCTCAGGGAGACCCAGTACTTC.

The chain couples TRBV30 to TRBJ2-7, with a tentative D call TRBD1 (6 bases). The ends were cut back, 3 bases at V and 4 bases at J, with 13 bases in the middle. This CDR3 has 13 residues. The germline V gene has CDR1 GTSNPN and CDR2 SVGIG (reference sequence). The CDR3 coding sequence is TGTGCCTGGAGGCGTCCAGGGGTTTACGAGCAGTACTTC. Protein: CAWRRPGVYEQYF.

This chain links TRBV28 with TRBJ2-7; perhaps TRBD1 as D (6 bases). V dropped 7 bases and J dropped 3 bases, with 10 bases sitting between them. Germline V CDR1 and CDR2: MDHEN, SYDVKM. The CDR3 is 12 residues long. In DNA, the CDR3 is TGTGCCAGCAAAGGGACATACTACGAGCAGTACTTC. Translated, it gives CASKGTYYEQYF.

This clone was seen a handful of times. V gene TRBV11-2 combines with J gene TRBJ2-3; D unclear. The CDR3 covers 12 residues. Germline assignment: CDR1 SGHAT and CDR2 FQNNGV. Deletions cut 4 bases from V and 2 bases from J, with 4 bases between. The CDR3, as DNA: TGTGCCAGCAGCTCCAACACAGATACGCAGTATTTT. It specifies CASSSNTDTQYF.

The J gene is TRBJ2-1, the V gene TRBV5-1; a possible D gene is TRBD2 (5 bases). V was shortened by 4 bases and J by 4 bases, with 12 bases between the two germline ends. CDR3 size: 14 residues. Looked up from germline, CDR1 is SGHRS and CDR2 is YFSETQ. This CDR3 reads CASSPPPGYNEQFF. CDR3 DNA sequence: TGCGCCAGCAGCCCCCCCCCGGGGTACAATGAGCAGTTCTTC.